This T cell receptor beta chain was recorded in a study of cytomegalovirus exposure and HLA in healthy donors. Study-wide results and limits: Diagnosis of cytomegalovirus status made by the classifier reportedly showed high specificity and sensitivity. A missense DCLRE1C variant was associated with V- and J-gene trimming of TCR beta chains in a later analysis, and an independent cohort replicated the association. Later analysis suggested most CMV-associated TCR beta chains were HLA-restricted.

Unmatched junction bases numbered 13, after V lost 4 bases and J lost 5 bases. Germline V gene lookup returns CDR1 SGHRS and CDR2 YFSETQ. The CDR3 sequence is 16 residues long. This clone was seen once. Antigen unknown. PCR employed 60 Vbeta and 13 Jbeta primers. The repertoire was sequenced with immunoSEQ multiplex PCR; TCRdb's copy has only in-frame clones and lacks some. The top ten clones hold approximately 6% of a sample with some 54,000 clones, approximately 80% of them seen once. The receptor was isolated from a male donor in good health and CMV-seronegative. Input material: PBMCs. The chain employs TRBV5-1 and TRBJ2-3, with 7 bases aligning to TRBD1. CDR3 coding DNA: TGCGCCAGCAGCACCAACAGGGGCCCTCCGAGAGATACGCAGTATTTT. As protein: CASSTNRGPPRDTQYF.